These T cell receptor beta chains were read from a single sample in a study of T-cell memory formation after mild COVID-19. TCRdb re-called the 5' RACE reads with MiXCR, one entry per CDR3 protein. The sample holds 450,000 to 650,000 distinct CDR3 sequences, less than 25% seen once. The source material was PBMCs or a T cell subset sorted from them (not recorded which). The receptors derive from an adult woman who had mild COVID-19 (a few samples of this study predate the infection). Cell type and time point are not known. CDR3s include the opening cysteine and the closing phenylalanine or tryptophan. Each record gives: clone size, V gene, CDR3 length, J gene, D gene, CDR3 DNA, CDR3 protein. D genes are given only for firm matches. The size of a clone is reported for some rows only, either as once, few or many, or as a class for expanded clones.

abundance: few; v_gene: TRBV2; len: 16; j_gene: TRBJ1-2; d_gene: -; CDR3nt: TGTGCCAGCAGTGAAGTCCCGGCCGGACTTAACTATGGCTACACCTTC; CDR3aa: CASSEVPAGLNYGYTF
abundance: few; v_gene: TRBV20-1; len: 13; j_gene: TRBJ2-3; d_gene: -; CDR3nt: TGCAGTGCTGGATTGGTAAACACAGATACGCAGTATTTT; CDR3aa: CSAGLVNTDTQYF
abundance: few; v_gene: TRBV5-1; len: 15; j_gene: TRBJ2-3; d_gene: TRBD1; CDR3nt: TGCGCCAGCAGCCCCCTGGACAGGGTTTATGATACGCAGTATTTT; CDR3aa: CASSPLDRVYDTQYF
abundance: few; v_gene: TRBV5-5; len: 16; j_gene: TRBJ2-1; d_gene: -; CDR3nt: TGTGCCAGCAGCTCCGTAGCAGGGAGTGGTTACAATGAGCAGTTCTTC; CDR3aa: CASSSVAGSGYNEQFF
abundance: many; v_gene: TRBV15; len: 13; j_gene: TRBJ2-5; d_gene: -; CDR3nt: TGTGCCACCAGCAGAGATCCCCAAGAGACCCAGTACTTC; CDR3aa: CATSRDPQETQYF
abundance: -; v_gene: TRBV12-3/TRBV12-4; len: 15; j_gene: TRBJ1-6; d_gene: -; CDR3nt: TGTGCCAGCAGTGCCGACAGCCGCGGTAATTCACCCCTCCACTTT; CDR3aa: CASSADSRGNSPLHF
abundance: few; v_gene: TRBV12-3/TRBV12-4; len: 14; j_gene: TRBJ1-1; d_gene: TRBD1; CDR3nt: TGTGCCAGCAGTTTCGCGGGACAGGGAACTGAAGCTTTCTTT; CDR3aa: CASSFAGQGTEAFF
abundance: few; v_gene: TRBV5-6; len: 11; j_gene: TRBJ1-1; d_gene: -; CDR3nt: TGTGCCAGCAGCTTCCAGACTGAAGCTTTCTTT; CDR3aa: CASSFQTEAFF
abundance: -; v_gene: TRBV11-2; len: 16; j_gene: TRBJ2-7; d_gene: -; CDR3nt: TGTGCCAGCAGCTTATATCCAGGCCTAGGGATGGACGAGCAGTACTTC; CDR3aa: CASSLYPGLGMDEQYF
abundance: few; v_gene: TRBV11-2; len: 13; j_gene: TRBJ1-1; d_gene: TRBD1; CDR3nt: TGTGCCAGCAGGGACAGGGGGCGGACTGAAGCTTTCTTT; CDR3aa: CASRDRGRTEAFF
abundance: -; v_gene: TRBV6-2/TRBV6-3; len: 15; j_gene: TRBJ1-1; d_gene: -; CDR3nt: TGTGCCAGCAGCCCGGGGGAGGGGCTGGGCACTGAAGCTTTCTTT; CDR3aa: CASSPGEGLGTEAFF
abundance: -; v_gene: TRBV6-2/TRBV6-3; len: 22; j_gene: TRBJ2-5; d_gene: -; CDR3nt: TGTGCCAGCAGTTACTCCGCCGAAGTCAGGGGGTTTACGACTAGCGCGGAAGAGACCCAGTACTTC; CDR3aa: CASSYSAEVRGFTTSAEETQYF
abundance: few; v_gene: TRBV7-9; len: 15; j_gene: TRBJ1-1; d_gene: TRBD1; CDR3nt: TGTGCCAGCAGCGACAGGGGGGTCAGGAACACTGAAGCTTTCTTT; CDR3aa: CASSDRGVRNTEAFF
abundance: -; v_gene: TRBV20-1; len: 11; j_gene: TRBJ2-7; d_gene: TRBD2; CDR3nt: TGCAGTGCGGGACTAGCGTATGAGCAGTACTTC; CDR3aa: CSAGLAYEQYF
abundance: -; v_gene: TRBV29-1; len: 12; j_gene: TRBJ2-5; d_gene: -; CDR3nt: TGCAGCGTGATACAGGGTCAAGAGACCCAGTACTTC; CDR3aa: CSVIQGQETQYF
abundance: few; v_gene: TRBV20-1; len: 12; j_gene: TRBJ2-2; d_gene: -; CDR3nt: TGCAGTGTCATGGACAGTCCCGGGGAGCTGTTTTTT; CDR3aa: CSVMDSPGELFF
abundance: once; v_gene: TRBV24-1; len: 19; j_gene: TRBJ2-6; d_gene: TRBD1; CDR3nt: TGTGCCACCAGTGATCCACAGGGGGCGAAGCTTCCTGGGGCCAACGTCCTGACTTTC; CDR3aa: CATSDPQGAKLPGANVLTF
abundance: -; v_gene: TRBV4-1; len: 19; j_gene: TRBJ1-4; d_gene: -; CDR3nt: TGCGCCAGCAGCTTCCCAATAGCACAGGTTTCCCTTCCGAATGAAAAACTGTTTTTT; CDR3aa: CASSFPIAQVSLPNEKLFF
abundance: -; v_gene: TRBV12-3/TRBV12-4; len: 17; j_gene: TRBJ2-7; d_gene: TRBD2; CDR3nt: TGTGCCAGCAGTCTACCGGGACTAGCGGGAGGGCCCTACGAGCAGTACTTC; CDR3aa: CASSLPGLAGGPYEQYF
abundance: few; v_gene: TRBV15; len: 13; j_gene: TRBJ2-5; d_gene: -; CDR3nt: TGTGCCACCAGCAGAGTCGGCGGGGAGACCCAGTACTTC; CDR3aa: CATSRVGGETQYF
abundance: -; v_gene: TRBV9; len: 13; j_gene: TRBJ2-7; d_gene: -; CDR3nt: TGTGCCAGCAGCGTAGGTACAACCTACGAGCAGTACTTC; CDR3aa: CASSVGTTYEQYF
abundance: -; v_gene: TRBV5-1; len: 12; j_gene: TRBJ1-1; d_gene: -; CDR3nt: TGCGCCAGCAGCTTATACAATACTGAAGCTTTCTTT; CDR3aa: CASSLYNTEAFF
abundance: -; v_gene: TRBV20-1; len: 15; j_gene: TRBJ2-3; d_gene: TRBD2; CDR3nt: TGCAGTGCCTCCCGGCGGGGGGTGTACACAGATACGCAGTATTTT; CDR3aa: CSASRRGVYTDTQYF
abundance: -; v_gene: TRBV7-9; len: 18; j_gene: TRBJ2-3; d_gene: TRBD2; CDR3nt: TGTGCCAGCAGCTCTTACCCTCTCTCGGGAGGGTTCACAGATACGCAGTATTTT; CDR3aa: CASSSYPLSGGFTDTQYF
abundance: few; v_gene: TRBV14; len: 15; j_gene: TRBJ2-7; d_gene: TRBD2; CDR3nt: TGTGCCAGCAGCCCCGGACTAGCGGGGCTCTACGAGCAGTACTTC; CDR3aa: CASSPGLAGLYEQYF
abundance: -; v_gene: TRBV3-1; len: 17; j_gene: TRBJ2-1; d_gene: TRBD1; CDR3nt: TGTGCCAGCAGCCAATTATTCGGGACAGGGGTTTACAATGAGCAGTTCTTC; CDR3aa: CASSQLFGTGVYNEQFF
abundance: -; v_gene: TRBV3-1; len: 15; j_gene: TRBJ2-1; d_gene: TRBD2; CDR3nt: TGTGCCAGCAGCCAAGTCGGACTAGCGGACAATGAGCAGTTCTTC; CDR3aa: CASSQVGLADNEQFF
abundance: -; v_gene: TRBV6-2/TRBV6-3; len: 14; j_gene: TRBJ2-1; d_gene: -; CDR3nt: TGTGCCAGCAACACAGGCTACTCCTACAATGAGCAGTTCTTC; CDR3aa: CASNTGYSYNEQFF
abundance: -; v_gene: TRBV4-1; len: 14; j_gene: TRBJ1-2; d_gene: -; CDR3nt: TGCGCCAGCAGCCAAGTCAGAGGGAGCTATGGCTACACCTTC; CDR3aa: CASSQVRGSYGYTF
abundance: few; v_gene: TRBV11-3; len: 14; j_gene: TRBJ2-3; d_gene: -; CDR3nt: TGTGCCAGCAGCCCTCGGTCCCCGGTGGATACGCAGTATTTT; CDR3aa: CASSPRSPVDTQYF
abundance: -; v_gene: TRBV29-1; len: 15; j_gene: TRBJ1-2; d_gene: TRBD1; CDR3nt: TGCAGCGTTGCGCTTTTGGACAGGGCGGACTATGGCTACACCTTC; CDR3aa: CSVALLDRADYGYTF
abundance: -; v_gene: TRBV12-3/TRBV12-4; len: 15; j_gene: TRBJ2-5; d_gene: TRBD2; CDR3nt: TGTGCCAGCATTCCCGCCTTTCAGGAGGGAGGGAGCCCATACTTC; CDR3aa: CASIPAFQEGGSPYF
abundance: -; v_gene: TRBV5-1; len: 16; j_gene: TRBJ1-6; d_gene: TRBD1; CDR3nt: TGCGCCAGCAGCTTGGAGGGGGCTTTGAGGAGGTCACCCCTCCACTTT; CDR3aa: CASSLEGALRRSPLHF
abundance: -; v_gene: TRBV6-5; len: 13; j_gene: TRBJ2-1; d_gene: -; CDR3nt: TGTGCCAGCAGTTACACCGGGGGCAATGAGCAGTTCTTC; CDR3aa: CASSYTGGNEQFF
abundance: -; v_gene: TRBV6-2/TRBV6-3; len: 16; j_gene: TRBJ1-5; d_gene: -; CDR3nt: TGTGCCAGCAGTTACCCCAGGGGTTGGGGCAATCAGCCCCAGCATTTT; CDR3aa: CASSYPRGWGNQPQHF
abundance: few; v_gene: TRBV9; len: 14; j_gene: TRBJ1-5; d_gene: -; CDR3nt: TGTGCCAGCAGCGTAGGAGGGGCCCATCAGCCCCAGCATTTT; CDR3aa: CASSVGGAHQPQHF
abundance: -; v_gene: TRBV2; len: 12; j_gene: TRBJ2-3; d_gene: -; CDR3nt: TGTGCCAGCAGTGCAGGTGGGGGTACGCAGTATTTT; CDR3aa: CASSAGGGTQYF
abundance: -; v_gene: TRBV5-4; len: 14; j_gene: TRBJ2-7; d_gene: TRBD1; CDR3nt: TGTGCCAGCACCGTAGGGACAGGGACCTACGAGCAGTACTTC; CDR3aa: CASTVGTGTYEQYF
abundance: -; v_gene: TRBV20-1; len: 17; j_gene: TRBJ2-4; d_gene: TRBD1; CDR3nt: TGCAGTGCTAGAGATCATGGTGACAGGGGATTCAGCGACATTCAGTACTTC; CDR3aa: CSARDHGDRGFSDIQYF
abundance: -; v_gene: TRBV6-2/TRBV6-3; len: 15; j_gene: TRBJ2-4; d_gene: TRBD2; CDR3nt: TGTGCCAGCAGTGAACTAGCGGGCGCCGCAAACATTCAGTACTTC; CDR3aa: CASSELAGAANIQYF
abundance: few; v_gene: TRBV7-9; len: 15; j_gene: TRBJ2-1; d_gene: -; CDR3nt: TGTGCCAGCAGCTTAGGTGGGACTCTACACAATGAGCAGTTCTTC; CDR3aa: CASSLGGTLHNEQFF
abundance: -; v_gene: TRBV5-6; len: 15; j_gene: TRBJ2-3; d_gene: -; CDR3nt: TGTGCCAGCAGCCCCGTAGGGTTTCCCGGAGATACGCAGTATTTT; CDR3aa: CASSPVGFPGDTQYF
abundance: -; v_gene: TRBV29-1; len: 15; j_gene: TRBJ2-3; d_gene: -; CDR3nt: TGCAGCGTTGTTAGGGGCTTTGGTACAACAGATACGCAGTATTTT; CDR3aa: CSVVRGFGTTDTQYF
abundance: -; v_gene: TRBV12-3/TRBV12-4; len: 14; j_gene: TRBJ2-3; d_gene: -; CDR3nt: TGTGCCAGCAGTTTAGCGGCGACCCCAGATACGCAGTATTTT; CDR3aa: CASSLAATPDTQYF
abundance: -; v_gene: TRBV5-1; len: 16; j_gene: TRBJ2-5; d_gene: TRBD1; CDR3nt: TGCGCCAGCAGCCCAGACGGACAGGTCTCCGCGGAGACCCAGTACTTC; CDR3aa: CASSPDGQVSAETQYF
abundance: few; v_gene: TRBV7-7; len: 15; j_gene: TRBJ2-1; d_gene: -; CDR3nt: TGTGCCAGCAGCTTAGTTGGGGGGCGCAGGGATGAGCAGTTCTTC; CDR3aa: CASSLVGGRRDEQFF
abundance: -; v_gene: TRBV11-2; len: 14; j_gene: TRBJ2-2; d_gene: -; CDR3nt: TGTGCCAGCAGCTTAGTCCTCTTTTCTGGGGAGCTGTTTTTT; CDR3aa: CASSLVLFSGELFF
abundance: -; v_gene: TRBV7-2; len: 14; j_gene: TRBJ2-5; d_gene: TRBD2; CDR3nt: TGTGCCAGCAGCTTAGGCGGGAGGGTGGCGACCCAGTACTTC; CDR3aa: CASSLGGRVATQYF
abundance: -; v_gene: TRBV2; len: 15; j_gene: TRBJ2-2; d_gene: -; CDR3nt: TGTGCCAGCAGGAGGCAGGCTGAGGTCCCCGGGGAGCTGTTTTTT; CDR3aa: CASRRQAEVPGELFF
abundance: -; v_gene: TRBV29-1; len: 15; j_gene: TRBJ2-1; d_gene: TRBD2; CDR3nt: TGCAGCGTTGAACCAGGGACTAGCGGATACAATGAGCAGTTCTTC; CDR3aa: CSVEPGTSGYNEQFF
abundance: -; v_gene: TRBV5-1; len: 14; j_gene: TRBJ1-3; d_gene: TRBD1; CDR3nt: TGCGCCAGCAGCGTGGGACAGGGCGGGAACACCATATATTTT; CDR3aa: CASSVGQGGNTIYF
abundance: -; v_gene: TRBV6-2/TRBV6-3; len: 13; j_gene: TRBJ1-1; d_gene: -; CDR3nt: TGTGCCAGCAGTCACAGGGTGAACACTGAAGCTTTCTTT; CDR3aa: CASSHRVNTEAFF
abundance: -; v_gene: TRBV6-1; len: 13; j_gene: TRBJ1-1; d_gene: -; CDR3nt: TGTGCCAGCAGGAGTGGTCTGAACACTGAAGCTTTCTTT; CDR3aa: CASRSGLNTEAFF
abundance: -; v_gene: TRBV19; len: 15; j_gene: TRBJ1-5; d_gene: TRBD1; CDR3nt: TGTGCCAGTAGTATTGACCAGGGGGGCAATCAGCCCCAGCATTTT; CDR3aa: CASSIDQGGNQPQHF
abundance: -; v_gene: TRBV2; len: 16; j_gene: TRBJ2-3; d_gene: -; CDR3nt: TGTGCCAGCAGTGCCCGGGGGAGAGACTTCACAGATACGCAGTATTTT; CDR3aa: CASSARGRDFTDTQYF
abundance: -; v_gene: TRBV6-2/TRBV6-3; len: 13; j_gene: TRBJ2-2; d_gene: -; CDR3nt: TGTGCCAGCCTCCGGGACAACACCGGGGAGCTGTTTTTT; CDR3aa: CASLRDNTGELFF
abundance: many; v_gene: TRBV4-2; len: 15; j_gene: TRBJ1-2; d_gene: TRBD1; CDR3nt: TGTGCCAGCAGCCCCGGGACAGGGGCTAACTATGGCTACACCTTC; CDR3aa: CASSPGTGANYGYTF
abundance: few; v_gene: TRBV2; len: 18; j_gene: TRBJ1-1; d_gene: -; CDR3nt: TGTGCCAGCAGGAGGGGTGTGGGGGACACTACCTTTAGGACTGAAGCTTTCTTT; CDR3aa: CASRRGVGDTTFRTEAFF
abundance: -; v_gene: TRBV7-2; len: 15; j_gene: TRBJ2-3; d_gene: -; CDR3nt: TGTGCCAGCAGCTTGAAGGCGGGCCGCGGGGATACGCAGTATTTT; CDR3aa: CASSLKAGRGDTQYF
abundance: -; v_gene: TRBV7-9; len: 11; j_gene: TRBJ1-2; d_gene: -; CDR3nt: TGTGCCTCGGGGTCCTCCTATGGCTACACCTTC; CDR3aa: CASGSSYGYTF